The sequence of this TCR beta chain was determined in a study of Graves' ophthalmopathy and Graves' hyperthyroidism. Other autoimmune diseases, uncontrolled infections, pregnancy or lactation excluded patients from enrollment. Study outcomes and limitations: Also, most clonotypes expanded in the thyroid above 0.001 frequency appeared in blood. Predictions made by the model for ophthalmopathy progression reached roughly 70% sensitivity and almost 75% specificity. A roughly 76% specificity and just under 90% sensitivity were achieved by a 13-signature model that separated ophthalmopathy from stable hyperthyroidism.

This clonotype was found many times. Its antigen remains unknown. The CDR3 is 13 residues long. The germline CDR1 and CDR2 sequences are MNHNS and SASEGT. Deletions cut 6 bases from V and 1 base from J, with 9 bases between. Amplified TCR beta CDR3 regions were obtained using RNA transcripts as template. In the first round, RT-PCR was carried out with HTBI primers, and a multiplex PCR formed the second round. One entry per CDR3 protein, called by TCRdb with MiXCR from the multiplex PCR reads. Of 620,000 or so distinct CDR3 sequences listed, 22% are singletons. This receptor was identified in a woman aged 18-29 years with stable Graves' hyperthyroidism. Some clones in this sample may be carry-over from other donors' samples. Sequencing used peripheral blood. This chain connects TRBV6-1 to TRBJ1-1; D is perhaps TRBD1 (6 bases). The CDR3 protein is CASRGTPNTEAFF. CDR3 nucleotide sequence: TGTGCCAGCAGGGGGACACCGAACACTGAAGCTTTCTTT.